These T cell receptor beta chains were read from a single sample in a study of Graves' ophthalmopathy and Graves' hyperthyroidism. TCRdb called the multiplex PCR reads again in MiXCR, with one record for every CDR3 protein. The data show about 170,000 distinct CDR3 sequences, around two fifths seen once. Sequencing was carried out using peripheral blood. All receptors derive from a woman between 40 and 55 years old with Graves' ophthalmopathy. Each CDR3 is given with its conserved first and last residue. The order of the fields is V gene, clone size, D gene, J gene, CDR3 protein, CDR3 DNA. A D gene is named only where the DNA matches it firmly. Rows give clone size only sometimes, using once, few, many, or a class for an expanded clone.

>TRBV28|many|NA|TRBJ2-7
CASSLGPNYEQYF
TGTGCCAGCAGTTTGGGACCGAACTACGAGCAGTACTTC
>TRBV27|many|NA|TRBJ1-1
CASRHTTEAFF
TGTGCCAGCAGGCACACGACTGAAGCTTTCTTT
>TRBV12-3/TRBV12-4|NA|TRBD1|TRBJ2-5
CASSKTGIFQETQYF
TGTGCCAGCAGTAAGACAGGGATTTTCCAAGAGACCCAGTACTTC
>TRBV6-2/TRBV6-3|NA|NA|TRBJ1-1
CASGPQVWGNTEAFF
TGTGCCAGCGGCCCTCAGGTATGGGGGAACACTGAAGCTTTCTTT
>TRBV30|many|NA|TRBJ2-7
CAWSVGGHRSYEQYF
TGTGCCTGGAGTGTAGGGGGTCATAGATCCTACGAGCAGTACTTC
>TRBV12-3/TRBV12-4|many|TRBD1|TRBJ2-7
CASSLGGQGLYEQYF
TGTGCCAGCAGTTTAGGGGGACAGGGCCTCTACGAGCAGTACTTC
>TRBV28|many|TRBD1|TRBJ1-2
CASSGTERLYGYTF
TGTGCCAGCTCCGGGACAGAACGACTCTATGGCTACACCTTC
>TRBV11-2|NA|TRBD1|TRBJ1-1
CASRRTGDLTEAFF
TGTGCCAGCAGACGTACAGGGGATCTCACTGAAGCTTTCTTT
>TRBV6-2/TRBV6-3|NA|TRBD2|TRBJ2-7
CASSYLASGNYEQYF
TGTGCCAGCAGTTACCTGGCTAGCGGGAACTACGAGCAGTACTTC
>TRBV4-2|many|TRBD1|TRBJ1-1
CASSPPPGQDNTEAFF
TGTGCCAGCAGCCCCCCCCCGGGACAGGATAACACTGAAGCTTTCTTT
>TRBV20-1|many|TRBD1|TRBJ2-7
CSAKTGGRTYEQYF
TGCAGTGCCAAAACAGGGGGCAGGACCTACGAGCAGTACTTC
>TRBV20-1|many|NA|TRBJ1-2
CSAKDDDYGYTF
TGCAGTGCTAAAGACGATGACTATGGCTACACCTTC
>TRBV11-2|NA|NA|TRBJ2-7
CASSGALGSEQYF
TGTGCCAGCAGCGGGGCCCTGGGTAGCGAGCAGTACTTC
>TRBV18|many|TRBD1|TRBJ1-6
CASSPKNLRDRAFSSPLHF
TGTGCCAGCTCACCCAAAAACCTGCGGGACAGGGCTTTTTCTTCACCCCTCCACTTT
>TRBV7-2|many|NA|TRBJ1-1
CASSVDRREAFF
TGTGCCAGCAGCGTAGACAGGAGAGAAGCTTTCTTT
>TRBV2|NA|TRBD1|TRBJ1-5
CASRATGGDSRRRNQPQHF
TGTGCCAGCAGGGCGACAGGGGGGGACTCCCGACGACGCAATCAGCCCCAGCATTTT
>TRBV27|many|TRBD1|TRBJ1-6
CASSPLTGVSPLHF
TGTGCCAGCAGTCCATTGACAGGGGTTTCACCCCTCCACTTT
>TRBV6-5|many|TRBD1|TRBJ1-2
CASSYVDGRGSGYTF
TGTGCCAGCAGTTACGTGGATGGCAGGGGGAGTGGCTACACCTTC
>TRBV7-1|many|TRBD2|TRBJ2-1
CASSSPGLAGVRAYNEQFF
TGTGCCAGCAGCTCCCCGGGACTAGCGGGAGTGAGAGCCTACAATGAGCAGTTCTTC
>TRBV20-1|many|TRBD1|TRBJ1-6
CSARGRLGTGNSPLHF
TGCAGTGCTAGAGGAAGACTCGGGACAGGGAACTCACCCCTCCACTTT
>TRBV6-2/TRBV6-3|NA|TRBD1|TRBJ2-7
CASSDHGTGNSYEQYF
TGTGCCAGCAGTGACCACGGGACAGGGAACTCCTACGAGCAGTACTTC
>TRBV18|many|NA|TRBJ1-1
CASSPQGENTEAFF
TGTGCCAGCTCACCTCAGGGAGAGAACACTGAAGCTTTCTTT
>TRBV6-2/TRBV6-3|many|NA|TRBJ1-1
CASSYRRGGGSEAFF
TGTGCCAGCAGTTACAGAAGGGGAGGAGGCTCTGAAGCTTTCTTT
>TRBV12-3/TRBV12-4|many|NA|TRBJ1-5
CASSLGGGNQPQHF
TGTGCCAGCAGTTTAGGCGGGGGTAATCAGCCCCAGCATTTT
>TRBV7-2|many|NA|TRBJ1-5
CASSSTGNQPQHF
TGTGCCAGCAGCTCTACAGGGAACCAGCCCCAGCATTTT
>TRBV6-2/TRBV6-3|many|NA|TRBJ2-5
CASMEFRAGQETQYF
TGTGCCAGCATGGAATTCCGGGCAGGACAAGAGACCCAGTACTTC
>TRBV6-1|NA|TRBD1|TRBJ2-2
CANRGPYTGELFF
TGTGCCAACAGGGGGCCTTACACCGGGGAGCTGTTTTTT
>TRBV6-2/TRBV6-3|NA|TRBD1|TRBJ2-7
CASSYRDRAREQYF
TGTGCCAGCAGTTACCGGGACAGGGCGCGAGAGCAGTACTTC
>TRBV6-2/TRBV6-3|NA|NA|TRBJ2-5
CASSYLGRGETQYF
TGTGCCAGCAGTTACTTGGGCCGAGGCGAGACCCAGTACTTC
>TRBV6-5|many|NA|TRBJ1-1
CASSYAGMNTEAFF
TGTGCCAGCAGTTACGCAGGGATGAACACTGAAGCTTTCTTT
>TRBV12-3/TRBV12-4|many|NA|TRBJ2-7
CASSFPGRYYEQYF
TGTGCCAGCAGTTTCCCTGGACGGTATTACGAGCAGTACTTC
>TRBV6-2/TRBV6-3|NA|NA|TRBJ1-5
CASSFRTNQPQHF
TGTGCCAGCAGTTTTCGTACGAATCAGCCCCAGCATTTT
>TRBV9|NA|TRBD2|TRBJ2-5
CASSSLAGGRRETQYF
TGTGCCAGCAGCAGCCTAGCGGGAGGGAGGAGAGAGACCCAGTACTTC
>TRBV5-1|many|TRBD1|TRBJ2-7
CASSLWTGGYEQYF
TGCGCCAGCAGCTTGTGGACAGGGGGCTACGAGCAGTACTTC
>TRBV28|NA|NA|TRBJ2-7
CASSLGAGDNEQYF
TGTGCCAGCAGTCTCGGTGCAGGGGATAACGAGCAGTACTTC
>TRBV11-3|many|NA|TRBJ2-2
CASSRMTANTGELFF
TGTGCCAGCAGCCGAATGACAGCGAACACCGGGGAGCTGTTTTTT
>TRBV6-2/TRBV6-3|many|TRBD1|TRBJ1-1
CASSYAGQPMNTEAFF
TGTGCCAGCAGTTACGCGGGACAGCCGATGAACACTGAAGCTTTCTTT
>TRBV6-5|NA|NA|TRBJ2-2
CASSYPGRSTGELFF
TGTGCCAGCAGTTACCCAGGACGGTCCACCGGGGAGCTGTTTTTT